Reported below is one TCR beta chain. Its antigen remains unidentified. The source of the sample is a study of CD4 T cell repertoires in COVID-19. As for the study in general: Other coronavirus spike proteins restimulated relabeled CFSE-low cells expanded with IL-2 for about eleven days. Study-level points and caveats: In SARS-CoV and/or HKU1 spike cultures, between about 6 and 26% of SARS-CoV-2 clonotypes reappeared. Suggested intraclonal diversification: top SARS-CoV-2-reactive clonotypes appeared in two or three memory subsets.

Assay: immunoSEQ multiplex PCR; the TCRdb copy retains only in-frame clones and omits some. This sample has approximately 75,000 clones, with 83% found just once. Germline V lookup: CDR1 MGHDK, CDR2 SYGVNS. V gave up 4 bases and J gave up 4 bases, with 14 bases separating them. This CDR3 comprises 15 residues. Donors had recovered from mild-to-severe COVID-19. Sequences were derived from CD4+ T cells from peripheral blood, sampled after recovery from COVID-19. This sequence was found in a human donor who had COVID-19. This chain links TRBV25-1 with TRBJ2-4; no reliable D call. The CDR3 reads CASSGTIDPKNIQYF. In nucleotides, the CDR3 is TGTGCCAGCAGTGGGACCATCGATCCTAAAAACATTCAGTACTTC.